One and the same sample provided the 27 T cell receptor beta chains below, sequenced in a study of blood T cell repertoires in COVID-19. Only in-frame clones appear in the TCRdb table, and some are missing; sequencing was by immunoSEQ multiplex PCR. The sample includes tens of thousands of clones, 90% of them seen just once. The material sequenced was peripheral blood. All receptors derive from a man in his forties with acute or convalescent COVID-19.

J is TRBJ2-7 and V is TRBV29-1; 9 bases fit TRBD1. The CDR3 spans 14 residues. Unmatched junction bases numbered 9, after V lost 7 bases and J lost 2 bases. CDR1 SQVTM and CDR2 ANQGSEA come from the germline V gene. The CDR3 DNA follows: TGCAGCGCCCGTCGGGGACAGGGAACCTACGAGCAGTACTTC. Amino acids: CSARRGQGTYEQYF.

The rearrangement uses TRBV19 and TRBJ1-4; tentative D call: TRBD1 (6 bases). Germline V gene data show CDR1 as LNHDA and CDR2 as SQIVND (reference sequence). This CDR3 region has 15 residues. V was cut by 6 bases and J by 10 bases, with 21 bases left in between. The CDR3 loop is CASREFMAEGGKLFF. CDR3 coding DNA: TGTGCCAGTAGGGAGTTCATGGCGGAAGGGGGAAAACTGTTTTTT.

The J gene is TRBJ2-5, the V gene TRBV6-6, with D perhaps TRBD2 (6 bases). The CDR3 covers 12 residues. The V end was cut by 10 bases, the J end by 0 bases, with 9 bases between. In germline, CDR1 is MNHNY, CDR2 SVGAGI (reference sequence). DNA for the CDR3: TGTGCCACCGGGGGATACCAAGAGACCCAGTACTTC. Translated, it gives CATGGYQETQYF.

The V and J genes are TRBV7-3 and TRBJ1-1; D is perhaps TRBD1 (5 bases). V was cut by 0 bases and J by 0 bases, with 20 bases left in between. CDR1 is SGHTA, CDR2 FQGTGA, per germline. The length of the CDR3 is 19 residues. Written as DNA, the CDR3 is TGTGCCAGCAGCTTAACGGGCCCCTCCCTGGGCAGGGTGAACACTGAAGCTTTCTTT. Its translation is CASSLTGPSLGRVNTEAFF.

This clone has a single count. J is TRBJ1-3 and V is TRBV7-8; D gene uncertain. The CDR3 extends over 16 amino acids. Germline loops: CDR1 SGHVS, CDR2 FQNEAQ. V lost 1 base and J 9 bases, leaving 19 bases between the germline ends. The CDR3 DNA sequence: TGTGCCAGCAGCTTAGGAGTTTCAGGTGGAGGCAGCACCATATATTTT. Its translation: CASSLGVSGGGSTIYF.

The chain has TRBV3-1 (or the pseudogene TRBV3-2) and TRBJ2-1; TRBD2 matches 7 bases. The CDR3 contains 16 residues. V lost 3 bases, J lost 2 bases, and 7 bases stayed unmatched. Germline loops: CDR1 LGHDT, CDR2 YNNKEL (reference sequence). As DNA, the CDR3 is TGTGCCAGCAGCCAGTTTGGTGGGGGGGCCTACAATGAGCAGTTCTTC. The encoded protein is CASSQFGGGAYNEQFF.

The chain carries TRBV5-5 and TRBJ1-4; the match to TRBD1 covers 7 bases. The V gene's germline CDR1 is SGHKS and CDR2 YYEKEE (reference sequence). This CDR3 is 14 amino acids long. Germline trimming cut 0 bases from V and 7 bases from J; bases unmatched to any gene: 3. The CDR3 DNA is TGTGCCAGCAGCTTGGGACAGGGTCGTGAAAAACTGTTTTTT. Translation gives CASSLGQGREKLFF.

This rearrangement joins TRBV19 to TRBJ1-5, with a weak D call TRBD1 (6 bases). Germline CDR1 LNHDA, CDR2 SQIVND (reference sequence). Trimming removed 4 bases at V and 0 bases at J, with 13 bases between. The CDR3 contains 16 residues. This CDR3 is CASSRDIIYSNQPQHF. For the CDR3, the DNA is TGTGCCAGTAGTAGGGACATTATCTATAGCAATCAGCCCCAGCATTTT.

The rearrangement uses TRBV5-1 and TRBJ1-5; D is perhaps TRBD1 (6 bases). V lost 2 bases and J 6 bases, leaving 9 bases between the germline ends. There are 13 residues in the CDR3. Germline CDR1 SGHRS, CDR2 YFSETQ. The chain's CDR3 is CASSLGGPQPQHF. Written as DNA, the CDR3 is TGCGCCAGCAGCTTAGGGGGTCCTCAGCCCCAGCATTTT.

The chain uses TRBV7-9 and TRBJ2-2, with 7 bases aligning to TRBD2. Unmatched junction bases numbered 8, after V lost 2 bases and J lost 5 bases. The CDR3 totals 16 residues. Looked up from germline, CDR1 is SEHNR and CDR2 is FQNEAQ (reference sequence). CDR3 protein: CASSLSSPGGTGELFF. For the CDR3, the DNA is TGTGCCAGCAGCTTAAGTTCCCCGGGAGGTACCGGGGAGCTGTTTTTT.

The rearrangement links TRBV11-3 to TRBJ1-2, with TRBD1 identical over 8 bases. This CDR3 region has 15 residues. CDR1 and CDR2 (germline): SGHNT, YENEEA. V lost 4 bases to trimming and J lost 8 bases; unmatched junction nucleotides: 12. CDR3 sequence: CASSSLSGQGTGYTF. The DNA of the CDR3 is TGTGCCAGCAGCTCCCTCTCTGGACAGGGTACGGGCTACACCTTC.

This chain joins TRBV23-1 and TRBJ1-2; D is ambiguous. TRBV23-1 is treated as an ORF (open reading frame) with a function not yet certain. Trimming shortened V by 1 base and J by 12 bases, and 12 bases separated the two germline ends. The CDR3 contains 12 residues. The chain's CDR3 is CASSQFSGNHTF. The CDR3 DNA reads as TGCGCCAGCAGTCAATTTTCCGGGAACCACACCTTC.

The V call is TRBV6-5, the J call TRBJ1-6; D possibly corresponds to TRBD1 (6 bases). This CDR3 comprises 14 residues. Germline V gene sequence: CDR1 MNHEY, CDR2 SVGAGI. Between the trimmed V and J ends, which lost 10 bases and 0 bases, there was a span of 10 bases. CDR3 DNA sequence: TGTGCCACCAGGGGAGGCTCCTATAATTCACCCCTCCACTTT. Amino acids: CATRGGSYNSPLHF.

The chain is built from TRBV7-2 and TRBJ2-7, with 11 bases fitting TRBD2. The germline gives CDR1 SGHTA, CDR2 FQGNSA. The V gene end was trimmed by 5 bases and the J gene end by 6 bases; junction bases not matched to a gene: 12. The CDR3 is 16 residues long. The CDR3 nucleotides are TGTGCCAGCAGCCCACGAGGACTAGCGGGTTATAGCGAGCAGTACTTC. Encoded protein: CASSPRGLAGYSEQYF. The variable domain in full, completed from reference TRBV7-2 and TRBJ2-7, reads GAGVSQSPSNKVTEKGKDVELRCDPISGHTALYWYRQSLGQGLEFLIYFQGNSAPDKSGLPSDRFSAERTGGSVSTLTIQRTQQEDSAVYLCASSPRGLAGYSEQYFGPGTRLTVT.

V usage is TRBV3-1 (or the pseudogene TRBV3-2) and J usage is TRBJ2-5; D call uncertain. Germline CDR1 and CDR2: LGHDT and YNNKEL (reference sequence). The CDR3 length is 12 residues. V was clipped by 4 bases and J by 2 bases, with 5 bases between them. CDR3 in DNA: TGTGCCAGCAGCCGACAACAAGAGACCCAGTACTTC. Translation: CASSRQQETQYF.

This chain links TRBV5-1 with TRBJ1-2, with 9 nucleotides matching TRBD1. J gave up 0 bases and V 3 bases, and 3 bases lay outside the gene matches. The CDR3 consists of 15 residues. Germline CDR1 reads SGHRS; CDR2 reads YFSETQ. CDR3 amino acids: CASSSTGGANYGYTF. The CDR3 DNA is TGCGCCAGCAGCTCCACAGGGGGCGCTAACTATGGCTACACCTTC.

This rearrangement joins TRBV7-9 to TRBJ1-2; TRBD1 agrees at 11 bases. From germline, CDR1 is SEHNR and CDR2 FQNEAQ (reference sequence). Trimming took 5 bases from V and 4 from J; bases not matched to a gene: 6. This CDR3 comprises 15 residues. This CDR3 is CASSLGQGAGYGYTF. Here the CDR3 DNA reads TGTGCCAGCAGCCTCGGACAGGGGGCAGGCTATGGCTACACCTTC.

The chain links TRBV28 to TRBJ2-5, with 11 bases fitting TRBD2. The V segment lost 5 bases and the J segment 5 bases; nucleotides outside the gene matches: 4. Per the germline V gene, CDR1 is MDHEN and CDR2 is SYDVKM. The CDR3 runs 14 residues. CDR3 sequence: CASSRLAGKETQYF. CDR3 sequence (DNA): TGTGCCAGCAGTCGACTAGCGGGAAAGGAGACCCAGTACTTC.

The CDR3 DNA reads as TGTGCCAGCAGTTACAGTAGCGGGGTTTTTGAGCAGTTCTTC. Its protein product is CASSYSSGVFEQFF. V is TRBV6-2 or TRBV6-3 and J is TRBJ2-1; 8 bases line up with TRBD2. The trim removed 2 bases at V and 9 bases at J, leaving 6 bases unmatched. Germline CDR1 reads MNHEY; CDR2 reads SVGEGT. The length of the CDR3 is 14 residues.

V is TRBV7-9 and J is TRBJ2-1; 10 bases fit TRBD2. Germline V CDR1 and CDR2: SEHNR, FQNEAQ (reference sequence). The CDR3 is 16 amino acids. The J segment lost 2 bases and the V segment lost 4 bases, leaving 5 bases of the junction unmatched. The CDR3 spells CASSWTSGTTYNEQFF. The CDR3 DNA reads TGTGCCAGCAGCTGGACTAGCGGAACTACCTACAATGAGCAGTTCTTC.

The chain combines TRBV19 with TRBJ1-2, with D perhaps TRBD1 (5 bases). The length of the CDR3 is 14 residues. In germline, CDR1 is LNHDA, CDR2 SQIVND (reference sequence). V was cut by 3 bases and J by 8 bases, with 16 bases left in between. The CDR3 region is CASSITKSTGGYTF. The CDR3, as DNA: TGTGCCAGTAGTATCACAAAAAGTACAGGAGGCTACACCTTC.

The chain joins TRBV7-8 to TRBJ2-1; 15 nucleotides line up with TRBD2. This CDR3 is built from 17 residues. In germline, CDR1 is SGHVS, CDR2 FQNEAQ. V was pared by 4 bases and J by 7 bases, with 8 bases of the junction left unmatched. The CDR3 sequence: CASSSIGLAGGPNEQFF. The CDR3 bases are TGTGCCAGCAGCTCGATTGGACTAGCGGGAGGGCCAAATGAGCAGTTCTTC.

This chain links TRBV7-9 with TRBJ2-1, with 12 bases aligning to TRBD2. CDR3 length: 15 amino acids. CDR1 SEHNR and CDR2 FQNEAQ come from the germline V gene (reference sequence). V was pared by 1 base and J by 10 bases, with 5 bases of the junction left unmatched. CDR3 bases: TGTGCCAGCAGCTTAGGGGGTGGACTAGCGGGAGAGCAGTTCTTC. This encodes CASSLGGGLAGEQFF.

This rearrangement joins TRBV5-1 to TRBJ1-1; 8 bases align to TRBD1. V lost 1 base, J lost 0 bases, and 2 bases stayed unmatched. This CDR3 comprises 15 residues. Per the germline V gene, CDR1 is SGHRS and CDR2 is YFSETQ. The CDR3 DNA reads TGCGCCAGCAGCTTGACAGGGGGGGTGAACACTGAAGCTTTCTTT. This encodes CASSLTGGVNTEAFF. Full variable domain (remainder filled in from reference TRBV5-1 and TRBJ1-1): KAGVTQTPRYLIKTRGQQVTLSCSPISGHRSVSWYQQTPGQGLQFLFEYFSETQRNKGNFPGRFSGRQFSNSRSEMNVSTLELGDSALYLCASSLTGGVNTEAFFGQGTRLTVV.

The gene calls are TRBV5-1 and TRBJ1-1, with D hard to call. The germline gives CDR1 SGHRS, CDR2 YFSETQ. The V gene lost 3 bases and the J gene lost 2 bases, with 11 bases spanning the gap. The CDR3 covers 14 residues. The chain's CDR3 is CASSSLRLNTEAFF. In nucleotides, the CDR3 is TGCGCCAGCAGCTCATTGCGACTCAACACTGAAGCTTTCTTT.

The chain has TRBV5-4 and TRBJ2-7, with TRBD1 identical over 11 bases. This CDR3 is built from 15 residues. Germline loops: CDR1 SGHNT, CDR2 YYREEE (reference sequence). After removal of 4 bases from V and 4 bases from J, the junction contained 7 bases not matched to a gene. CDR3 sequence: CASSRGTGGGYEQYF. The CDR3 DNA sequence: TGTGCCAGCAGCAGGGGGACAGGGGGTGGTTACGAGCAGTACTTC.

V is TRBV20-1 and J is TRBJ1-2; 7 nucleotides align to TRBD1. This CDR3 comprises 13 residues. Trimming removed 3 bases from V and 4 bases from J; junction bases left unmatched: 5. In germline, CDR1 is DFQATT, CDR2 SNEGSKA (reference sequence). The CDR3 DNA follows: TGCAGTGCTAGTCGGAGGGACAGCTATGGCTACACCTTC. Translated: CSASRRDSYGYTF.